This record covers a single T cell receptor beta chain. Its specificity is not known. The entry originates in a study of vaccination effects on CD4 cells after COVID-19. Before any sequencing was done, the ViraFEST assay used viral peptide pools to expand antigen-specific CD4+ T cells. Cells that had been cultured for 10 days were the source of isolated CD4+ T cells. People in the vaccine group had not been infected with SARS-CoV-2 before, and their nucleocapsid antibodies were negative. Half-medium changes using IL-2 medium occurred on days 3 and 7. Sequenced by immunoSEQ multiplex PCR; TCRdb stores in-frame clones only, minus some. The profile shows roughly 42,000 clones, roughly 70% of them singletons. This CDR3 region has 15 residues. Germline-derived CDR1 and CDR2 are SGHKS and YYEKEE (reference sequence). V was clipped by 2 bases and J by 3 bases; unmatched bases: 7.

The sample here was CD4+ T cells from PBMCs cultured with HCoV-OC43 spike peptides, taken before COVID-19 vaccination. Subset indicated: HCoV-OC43 spike overlapping peptide pool stimulation. This sequence joins TRBV5-5 and TRBJ1-1, with 7 bases fitting TRBD1. The receptor's source is a human donor who received a COVID-19 vaccine. This CDR3 is CASSFATGRDTEAFF. CDR3 nucleotide sequence: TGTGCCAGCAGCTTTGCGACAGGGAGGGACACTGAAGCTTTCTTT.